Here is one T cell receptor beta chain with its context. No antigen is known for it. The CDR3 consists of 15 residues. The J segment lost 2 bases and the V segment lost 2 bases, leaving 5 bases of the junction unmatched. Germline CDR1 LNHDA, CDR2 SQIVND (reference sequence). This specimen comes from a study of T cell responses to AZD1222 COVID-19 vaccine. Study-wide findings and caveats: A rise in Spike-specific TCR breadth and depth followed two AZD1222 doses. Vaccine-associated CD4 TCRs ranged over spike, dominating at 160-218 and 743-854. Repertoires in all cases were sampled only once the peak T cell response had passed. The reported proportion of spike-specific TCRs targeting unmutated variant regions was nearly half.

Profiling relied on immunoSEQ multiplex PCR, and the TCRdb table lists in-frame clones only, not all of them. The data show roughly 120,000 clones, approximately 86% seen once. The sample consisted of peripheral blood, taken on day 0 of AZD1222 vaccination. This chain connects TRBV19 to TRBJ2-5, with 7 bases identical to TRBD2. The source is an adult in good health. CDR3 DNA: TGTGCCAGTAGTATACTAGCGGATATACAAGAGACCCAGTACTTC. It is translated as CASSILADIQETQYF.